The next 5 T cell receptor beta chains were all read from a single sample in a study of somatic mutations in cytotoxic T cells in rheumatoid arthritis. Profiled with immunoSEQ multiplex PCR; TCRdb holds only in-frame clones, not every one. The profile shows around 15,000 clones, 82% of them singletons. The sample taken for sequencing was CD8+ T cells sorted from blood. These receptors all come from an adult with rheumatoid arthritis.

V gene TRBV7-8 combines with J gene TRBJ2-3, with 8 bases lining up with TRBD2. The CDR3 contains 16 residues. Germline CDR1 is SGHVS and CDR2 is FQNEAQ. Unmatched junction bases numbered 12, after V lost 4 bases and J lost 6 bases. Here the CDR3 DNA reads TGTGCCAGCAGCTCAACCGCCGGGACTAGTGGGGATACGCAGTATTTT. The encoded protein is CASSSTAGTSGDTQYF.

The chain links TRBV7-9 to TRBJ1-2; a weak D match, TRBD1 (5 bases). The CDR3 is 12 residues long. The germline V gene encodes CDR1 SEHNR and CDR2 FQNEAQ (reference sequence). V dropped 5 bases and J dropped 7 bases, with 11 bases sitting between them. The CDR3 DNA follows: TGTGCCAGCAGCCTGGGAGGGGCTGGCTACACCTTC. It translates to CASSLGGAGYTF.

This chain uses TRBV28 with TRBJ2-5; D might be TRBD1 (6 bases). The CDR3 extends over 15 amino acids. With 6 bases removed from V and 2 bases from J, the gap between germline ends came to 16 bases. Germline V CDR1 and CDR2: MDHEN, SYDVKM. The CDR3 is CASSLPLTGQETQYF. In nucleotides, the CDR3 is TGTGCCAGCAGCCTTCCCCTAACAGGGCAAGAGACCCAGTACTTC.

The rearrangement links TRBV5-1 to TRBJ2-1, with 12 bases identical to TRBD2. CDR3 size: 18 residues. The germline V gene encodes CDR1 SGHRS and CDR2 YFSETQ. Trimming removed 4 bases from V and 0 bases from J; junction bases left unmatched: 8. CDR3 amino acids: CASSGGTSGPSSYNEQFF. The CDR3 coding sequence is TGCGCCAGCAGCGGAGGGACTAGCGGGCCGAGCTCCTACAATGAGCAGTTCTTC.

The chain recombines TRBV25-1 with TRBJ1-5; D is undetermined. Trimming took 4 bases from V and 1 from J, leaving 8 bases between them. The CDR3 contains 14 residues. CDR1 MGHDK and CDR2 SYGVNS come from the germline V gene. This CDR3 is CASSGALSNQPQHF. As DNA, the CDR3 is TGTGCCAGCAGTGGGGCTTTGAGCAATCAGCCCCAGCATTTT.